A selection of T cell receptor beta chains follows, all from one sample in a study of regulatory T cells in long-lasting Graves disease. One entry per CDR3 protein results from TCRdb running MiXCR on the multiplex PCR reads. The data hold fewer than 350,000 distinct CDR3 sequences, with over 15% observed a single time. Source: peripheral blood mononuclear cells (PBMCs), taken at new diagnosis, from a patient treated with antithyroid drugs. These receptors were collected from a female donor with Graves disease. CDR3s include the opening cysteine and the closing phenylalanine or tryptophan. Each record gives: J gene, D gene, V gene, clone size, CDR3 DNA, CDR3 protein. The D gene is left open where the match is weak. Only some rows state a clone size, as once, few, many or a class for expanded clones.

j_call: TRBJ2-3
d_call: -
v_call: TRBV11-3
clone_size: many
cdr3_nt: TGTGCCAGCAGCTTAGTTGCCGGCACAGATACGCAGTATTTT
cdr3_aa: CASSLVAGTDTQYF

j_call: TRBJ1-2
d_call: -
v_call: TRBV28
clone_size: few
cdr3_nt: TGTGCCAGCAGTTTAGGGGAAGGGTTTAACTATGGCTACACCTTC
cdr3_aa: CASSLGEGFNYGYTF

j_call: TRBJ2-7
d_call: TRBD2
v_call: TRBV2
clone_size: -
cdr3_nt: TGTGCCAGCTCCCGGACTAGCGGGAAGTCCGAGCAGTACTTC
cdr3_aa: CASSRTSGKSEQYF

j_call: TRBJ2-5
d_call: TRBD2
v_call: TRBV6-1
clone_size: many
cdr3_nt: TGTGCCAGCAGGCCAAGCGGGAGACAGACCCAGTACTTC
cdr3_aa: CASRPSGRQTQYF

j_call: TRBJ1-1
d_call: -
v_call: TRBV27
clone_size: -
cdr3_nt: TGTGCCAGCAGTTTATCGGGGCAGCATCACACTGAAGCTTTCTTT
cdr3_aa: CASSLSGQHHTEAFF

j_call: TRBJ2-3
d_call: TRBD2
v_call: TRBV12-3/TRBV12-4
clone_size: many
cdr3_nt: TGTGCCAGCAGTTTACCGGATAGCGGGGCCCTCACAGATACGCAGTATTTT
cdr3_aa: CASSLPDSGALTDTQYF

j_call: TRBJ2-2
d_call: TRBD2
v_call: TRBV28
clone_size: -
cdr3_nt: TGTGCCAGCAGTTTTGTCATACTAGCGGGAGTCACCGGGGAGCTGTTTTTT
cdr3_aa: CASSFVILAGVTGELFF

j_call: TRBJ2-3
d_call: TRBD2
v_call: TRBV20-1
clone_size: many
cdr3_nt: TGCAGTGCTAGAGACGCGGGAGGTCTCACAGATACGCAGTATTTT
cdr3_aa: CSARDAGGLTDTQYF

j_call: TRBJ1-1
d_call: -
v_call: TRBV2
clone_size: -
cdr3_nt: TGTGCCAGCAGTGCAATGCAGAACACTGAAGCTTTCTTT
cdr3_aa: CASSAMQNTEAFF

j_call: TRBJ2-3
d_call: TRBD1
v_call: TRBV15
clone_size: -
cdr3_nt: TGTGCCACCAGCACCTCCGGGACAGGGTTCACAGATACGCAGTATTTT
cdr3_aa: CATSTSGTGFTDTQYF

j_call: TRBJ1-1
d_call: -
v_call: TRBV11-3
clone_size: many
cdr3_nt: TGTGCCAGCAGCTCCTGGACACCCAGGGGCACTGAAGCTTTCTTT
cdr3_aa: CASSSWTPRGTEAFF

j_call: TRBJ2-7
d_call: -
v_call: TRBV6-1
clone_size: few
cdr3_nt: TGTGCCAGCAGTGTATCCGGTGACCAAGCCTACGAGCAGTACTTC
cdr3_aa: CASSVSGDQAYEQYF

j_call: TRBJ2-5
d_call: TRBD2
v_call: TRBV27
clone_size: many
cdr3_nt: TGTGCCAGCAGTTCAGAGGGCGGGAGGACACTATTGAAGACCCAGTACTTC
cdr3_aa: CASSSEGGRTLLKTQYF

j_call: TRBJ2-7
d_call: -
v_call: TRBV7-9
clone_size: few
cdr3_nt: TGTGCCAGCAGCCTCCTAGGGGGGGGGGGTAAAACCTACGAGCAGTACTTC
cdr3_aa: CASSLLGGGGKTYEQYF

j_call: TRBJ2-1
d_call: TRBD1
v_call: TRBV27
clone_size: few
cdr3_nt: TGTGCCAGCTTCTCTATTTGGGCACAGGGGGCATCCGGGTTCTCCGGTGAGCAGTTCTTC
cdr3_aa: CASFSIWAQGASGFSGEQFF

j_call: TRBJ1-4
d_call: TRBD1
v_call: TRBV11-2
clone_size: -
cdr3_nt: TGTGCCAGCAGCTTAGAGCCCGACGGGACAGGGGGACCTAATGAAAAACTGTTTTTT
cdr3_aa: CASSLEPDGTGGPNEKLFF

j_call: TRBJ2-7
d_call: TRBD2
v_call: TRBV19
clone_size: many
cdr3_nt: TGTGCCAGTAGACTAGCGGAGGGCTCCTACGAGCAGTACTTC
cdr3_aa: CASRLAEGSYEQYF

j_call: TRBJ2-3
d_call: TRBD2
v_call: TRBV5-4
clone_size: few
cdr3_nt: TGTGCCAGCAGCTCGGGACTAACTAGCACAGATACGCAGTATTTT
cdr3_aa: CASSSGLTSTDTQYF

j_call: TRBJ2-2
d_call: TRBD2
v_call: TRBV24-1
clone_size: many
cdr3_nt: TGTGCCACCAGTGAAATTCGAGCGGGAGATACCGGGGAGCTGTTTTTT
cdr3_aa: CATSEIRAGDTGELFF

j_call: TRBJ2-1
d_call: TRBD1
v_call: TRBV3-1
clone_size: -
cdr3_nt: TGTGCCAGCAGCCACCGGGACAGGGCCAATGAGCAGTTCTTC
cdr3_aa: CASSHRDRANEQFF

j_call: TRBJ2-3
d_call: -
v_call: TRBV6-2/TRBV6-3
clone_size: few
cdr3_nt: TGTGCCAGCAGCACTTCCCGAGGAGACACAGATACGCAGTATTTT
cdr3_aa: CASSTSRGDTDTQYF

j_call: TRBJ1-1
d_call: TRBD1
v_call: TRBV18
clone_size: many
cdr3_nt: TGTGCCAGCTCACCCCCGGACAGGTTCACTGAAGCTTTCTTT
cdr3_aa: CASSPPDRFTEAFF

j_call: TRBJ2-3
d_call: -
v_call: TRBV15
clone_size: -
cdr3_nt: TGTGCCACCAGCAGTTGGCTAGCGCTAGATACGCAGTATTTT
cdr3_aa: CATSSWLALDTQYF

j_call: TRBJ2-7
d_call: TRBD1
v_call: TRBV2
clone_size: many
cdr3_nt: TGTGCCAGCAGTGAAAAGGACAGGGGCTTTCGCAAGCAGTACTTC
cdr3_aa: CASSEKDRGFRKQYF

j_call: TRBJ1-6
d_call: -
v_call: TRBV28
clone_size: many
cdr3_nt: TGTGCCAGCAGTTTTCCTGGGCCTAATTCACCCCTCCACTTT
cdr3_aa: CASSFPGPNSPLHF

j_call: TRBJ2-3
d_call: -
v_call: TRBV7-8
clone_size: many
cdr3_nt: TGTGCCAGCAGGATAGACCCAAGCACAGATACGCAGTATTTT
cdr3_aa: CASRIDPSTDTQYF

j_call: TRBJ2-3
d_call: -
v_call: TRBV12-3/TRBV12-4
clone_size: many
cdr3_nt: TGTGCCAGCAGTTTTTCCCGAGATACGCAGTATTTT
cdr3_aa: CASSFSRDTQYF

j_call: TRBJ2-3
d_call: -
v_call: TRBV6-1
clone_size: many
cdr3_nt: TGTGCCAGCAGTCCCAGGTCTAGCACAGATACGCAGTATTTT
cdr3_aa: CASSPRSSTDTQYF

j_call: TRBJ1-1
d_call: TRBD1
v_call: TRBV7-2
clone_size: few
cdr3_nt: TGTGCCAGCAGCGCCGGACAGGGGGCCTCTGAAGCTTTCTTT
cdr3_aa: CASSAGQGASEAFF

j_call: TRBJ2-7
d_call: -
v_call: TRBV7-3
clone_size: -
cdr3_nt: TGTGCCAGCAGCTTAAACGAACTCTCGGGGGAGCAGTACTTC
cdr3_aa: CASSLNELSGEQYF

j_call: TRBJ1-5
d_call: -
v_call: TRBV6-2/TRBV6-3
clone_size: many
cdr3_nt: TGTGCCAGCACCCATTCCCCGGGGGCGCAGCCTCAGCCCCAGCATTTT
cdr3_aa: CASTHSPGAQPQPQHF

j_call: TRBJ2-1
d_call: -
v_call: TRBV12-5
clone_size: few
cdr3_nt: TGTGCTAGTGGTTTGTGGGCGGGACCCAATGAGCAGTTCTTC
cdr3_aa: CASGLWAGPNEQFF

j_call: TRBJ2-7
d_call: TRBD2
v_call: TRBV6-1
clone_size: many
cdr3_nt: TGTGCCAGCAGTCCCGGGACTATCCACGAGCAGTACTTC
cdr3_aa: CASSPGTIHEQYF

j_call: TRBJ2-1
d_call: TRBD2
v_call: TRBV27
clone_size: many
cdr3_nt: TGTGCCAGCACTTCGGGCGCGGGACTAGCGGAGTACAATGAGCAGTTCTTC
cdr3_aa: CASTSGAGLAEYNEQFF

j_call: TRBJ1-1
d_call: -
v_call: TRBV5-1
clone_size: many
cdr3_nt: TGCGCCAGCAGCTTACGGGGCGACACTGAAGCTTTCTTT
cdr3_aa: CASSLRGDTEAFF

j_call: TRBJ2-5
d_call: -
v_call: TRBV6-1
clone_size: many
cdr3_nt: TGTGCCAGCAGCATCATCGAGACCCAGTACTTC
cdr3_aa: CASSIIETQYF

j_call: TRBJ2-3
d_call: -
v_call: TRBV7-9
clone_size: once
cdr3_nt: TGTGCCAGCAGCCCCATAACTAGACAAGATACGCAGTATTTT
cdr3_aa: CASSPITRQDTQYF

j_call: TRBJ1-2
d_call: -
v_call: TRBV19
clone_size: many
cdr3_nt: TGTGCCAGCTGTCTTACCGGGACGGAGATTAGTGGCTACACCTTC
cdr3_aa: CASCLTGTEISGYTF

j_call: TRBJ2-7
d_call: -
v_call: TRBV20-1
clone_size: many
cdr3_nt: TGCAGTGCTAGAGATGCGGGGTTGACAGGGAGGGCCGAGCAGTACTTC
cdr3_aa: CSARDAGLTGRAEQYF

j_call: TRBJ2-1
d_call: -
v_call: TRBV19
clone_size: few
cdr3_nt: TGTGCCAGTAGTAAACAGGGGAGGGGGTACAATGAGCAGTTCTTC
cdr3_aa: CASSKQGRGYNEQFF

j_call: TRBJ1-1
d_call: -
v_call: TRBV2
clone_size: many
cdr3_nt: TGTGCCAACGGGGCAGGGAACACTGAAGCTTTCTTT
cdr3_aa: CANGAGNTEAFF